This TCR beta chain was sequenced in a study of cytomegalovirus exposure and HLA in healthy donors. With 60 Vbeta and 13 Jbeta primers, the PCR was carried out. Clones were sequenced by immunoSEQ multiplex PCR, and TCRdb holds only the in-frame ones, with some missing. The top ten hold 3% to 3.5% of the sample, which has under 200,000 clones, roughly 80% seen once. CDR1 SNHLY and CDR2 FYNNEI come from the germline V gene. CDR3 length: 15 amino acids. V lost 6 bases to trimming and J lost 3 bases, with 17 bases between them. The clonotype comes from a woman in her 40s in good health and CMV-seronegative. The sample comprised PBMCs. This sequence joins TRBV2 and TRBJ1-1, with D maybe TRBD1 (6 bases). The CDR3 DNA reads as TGTGCCAGCAGGTTAGTTATTAACAGGGACACTGAAGCTTTCTTT. Its protein product is CASRLVINRDTEAFF.